This T cell receptor (beta chain) was sequenced in a study of CD8 T cells in Susac syndrome. Study-wide findings and caveats: The study conceded that relatively few individuals underwent its TCR sequencing and HLA analysis.

The V end was cut by 0 bases, the J end by 0 bases, with 8 bases between. The CDR3 spans 16 residues. Germline assignment: CDR1 MGHDK and CDR2 SYGVNS. Roughly 0.45 to 1 ug RNA was reverse transcribed with random hexamers. Amplification of TCR beta CDR3 by immunoSEQ multiplex PCR spanned 54 Vbeta and 13 Jbeta. TCRdb used MiXCR to reprocess the immunoSEQ multiplex PCR reads, holding one entry per CDR3 protein. The data show around 190,000 distinct CDR3 sequences, around 95% seen once. As to this clonotype: Its antigen is as yet unknown.

Sequences were obtained from CD4+ T cells from PBMCs. V usage is TRBV25-1 and J usage is TRBJ1-4; no firm D call. This receptor was identified in a human donor in good health. The CDR3: CASSEYPGTTNEKLFF. CDR3 DNA sequence: TGTGCCAGCAGTGAATATCCCGGGACAACTAATGAAAAACTGTTTTTT.